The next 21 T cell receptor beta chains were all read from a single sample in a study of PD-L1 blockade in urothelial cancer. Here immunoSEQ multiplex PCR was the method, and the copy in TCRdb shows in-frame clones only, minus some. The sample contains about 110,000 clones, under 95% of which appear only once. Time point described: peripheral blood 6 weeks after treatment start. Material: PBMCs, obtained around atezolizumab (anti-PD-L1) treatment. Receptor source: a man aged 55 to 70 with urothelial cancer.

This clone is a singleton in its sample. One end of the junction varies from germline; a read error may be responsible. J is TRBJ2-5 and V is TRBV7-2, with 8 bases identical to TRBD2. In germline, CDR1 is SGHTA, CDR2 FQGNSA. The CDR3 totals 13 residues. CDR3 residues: CASTLAGRSPQYF. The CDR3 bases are TGTGCCAGCACCTTAGCGGGGAGGAGTCCCCAGTACTTC. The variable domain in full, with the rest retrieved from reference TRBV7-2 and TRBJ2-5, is GAGVSQSPSNKVTEKGKDVELRCDPISGHTALYWYRQSLGQGLEFLIYFQGNSAPDKSGLPSDRFSAERTGGSVSTLTIQRTQQEDSAVYLCASTLAGRSPQYFGPGTRLLVL.

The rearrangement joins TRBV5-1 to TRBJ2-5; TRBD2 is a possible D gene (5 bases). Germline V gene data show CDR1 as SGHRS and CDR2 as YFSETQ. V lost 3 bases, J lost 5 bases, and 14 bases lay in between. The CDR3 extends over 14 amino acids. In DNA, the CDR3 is TGCGCCAGCAGCTCCCGGGGTTCTAGTGAGACCCAGTACTTC. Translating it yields CASSSRGSSETQYF.

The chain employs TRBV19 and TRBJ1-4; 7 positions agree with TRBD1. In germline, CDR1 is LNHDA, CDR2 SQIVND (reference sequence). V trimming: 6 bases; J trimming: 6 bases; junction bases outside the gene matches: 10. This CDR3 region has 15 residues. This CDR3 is CASSANRGGDEKLFF. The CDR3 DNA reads TGTGCCAGTAGCGCAAACAGGGGAGGAGATGAAAAACTGTTTTTT.

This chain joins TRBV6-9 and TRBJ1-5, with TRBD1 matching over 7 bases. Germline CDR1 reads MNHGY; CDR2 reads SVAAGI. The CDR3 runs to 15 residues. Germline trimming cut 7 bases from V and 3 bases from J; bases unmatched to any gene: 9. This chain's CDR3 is CASTTDRDFNQPQHF. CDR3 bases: TGTGCCAGCACCACAGACAGGGACTTCAATCAGCCCCAGCATTTT.

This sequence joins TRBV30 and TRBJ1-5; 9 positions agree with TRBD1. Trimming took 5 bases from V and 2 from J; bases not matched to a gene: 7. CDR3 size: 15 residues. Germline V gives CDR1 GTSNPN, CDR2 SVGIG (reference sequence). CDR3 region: CAWSTGGAGNQPQHF. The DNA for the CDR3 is TGTGCCTGGTCCACAGGGGGCGCCGGCAATCAGCCCCAGCATTTT.

The CDR3 sequence is CASSLGFSGGYSYNEQFF. CDR3 DNA sequence: TGTGCCAGCAGCTTAGGTTTTAGCGGGGGTTACTCCTACAATGAGCAGTTCTTC. The rearrangement links TRBV7-2 to TRBJ2-1; 9 bases are a match to TRBD2. The CDR3 extends over 18 amino acids. The V gene's germline CDR1 is SGHTA and CDR2 FQGNSA. The trim removed 1 base at V and 0 bases at J, leaving 7 bases unmatched.

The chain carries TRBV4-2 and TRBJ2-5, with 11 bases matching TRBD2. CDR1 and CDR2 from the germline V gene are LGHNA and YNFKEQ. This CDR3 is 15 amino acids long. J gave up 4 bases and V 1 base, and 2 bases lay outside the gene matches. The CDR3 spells CASSQASGGRETQYF. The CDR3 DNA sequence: TGTGCCAGCAGCCAAGCTAGCGGGGGGCGAGAGACCCAGTACTTC.

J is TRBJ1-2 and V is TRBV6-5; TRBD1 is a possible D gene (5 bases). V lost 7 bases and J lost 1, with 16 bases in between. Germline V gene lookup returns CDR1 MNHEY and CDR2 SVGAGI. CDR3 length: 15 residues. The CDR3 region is CASTVGGGVNYGYTF. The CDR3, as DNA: TGTGCCAGCACCGTGGGGGGAGGGGTTAACTATGGCTACACCTTC.

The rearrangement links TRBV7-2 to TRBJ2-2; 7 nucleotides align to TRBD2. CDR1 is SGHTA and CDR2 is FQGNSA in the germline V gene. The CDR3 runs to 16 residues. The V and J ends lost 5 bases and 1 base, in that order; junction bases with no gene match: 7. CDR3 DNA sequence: TGTGCCAGCAGCCCTTTCCGCGGGGGGAACACCGGGGAGCTGTTTTTT. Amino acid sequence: CASSPFRGGNTGELFF.

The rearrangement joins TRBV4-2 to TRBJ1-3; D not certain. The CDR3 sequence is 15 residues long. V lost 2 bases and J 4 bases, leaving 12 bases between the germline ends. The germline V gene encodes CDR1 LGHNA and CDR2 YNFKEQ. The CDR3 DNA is TGTGCCAGCAGCCAACTGGCGGTAGGAGGAAACACCATATATTTT. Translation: CASSQLAVGGNTIYF.

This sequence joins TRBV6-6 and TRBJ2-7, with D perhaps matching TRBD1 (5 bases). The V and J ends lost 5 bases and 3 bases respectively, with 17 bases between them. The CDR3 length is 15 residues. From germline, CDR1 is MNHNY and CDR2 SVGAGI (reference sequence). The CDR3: CASSHLLGARYEQYF. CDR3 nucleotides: TGTGCCAGCAGTCACCTTCTAGGGGCTCGCTACGAGCAGTACTTC.

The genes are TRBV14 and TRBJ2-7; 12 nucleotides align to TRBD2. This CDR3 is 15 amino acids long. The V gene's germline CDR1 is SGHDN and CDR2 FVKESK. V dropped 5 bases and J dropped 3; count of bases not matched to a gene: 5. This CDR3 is CASSELAGGHYEQYF. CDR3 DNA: TGTGCCAGCAGCGAACTAGCGGGGGGCCACTACGAGCAGTACTTC.

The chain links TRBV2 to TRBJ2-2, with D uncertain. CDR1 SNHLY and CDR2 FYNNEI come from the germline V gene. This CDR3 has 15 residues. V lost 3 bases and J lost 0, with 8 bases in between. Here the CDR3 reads CASSELSANTGELFF. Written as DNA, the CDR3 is TGTGCCAGCAGTGAGCTAAGCGCGAACACCGGGGAGCTGTTTTTT. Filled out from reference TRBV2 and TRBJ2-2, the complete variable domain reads EPEVTQTPSHQVTQMGQEVILRCVPISNHLYFYWYRQILGQKVEFLVSFYNNEISEKSEIFDDQFSVERPDGSNFTLKIRSTKLEDSAMYFCASSELSANTGELFFGEGSRLTVL.

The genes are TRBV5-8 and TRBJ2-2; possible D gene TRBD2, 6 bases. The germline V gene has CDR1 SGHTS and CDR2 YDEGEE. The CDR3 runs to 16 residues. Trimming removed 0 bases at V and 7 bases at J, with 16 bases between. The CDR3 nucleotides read TGTGCCAGCAGCTTGGTGGGAGGTGTCGTTGTCGGGGAGCTGTTTTTT. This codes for CASSLVGGVVVGELFF.

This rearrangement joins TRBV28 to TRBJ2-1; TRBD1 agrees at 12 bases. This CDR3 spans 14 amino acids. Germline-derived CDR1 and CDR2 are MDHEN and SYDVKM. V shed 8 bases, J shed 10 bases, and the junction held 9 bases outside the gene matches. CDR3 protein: CASVPGQGAGEQFF. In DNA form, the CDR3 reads TGTGCCAGCGTCCCGGGACAGGGGGCTGGGGAGCAGTTCTTC.

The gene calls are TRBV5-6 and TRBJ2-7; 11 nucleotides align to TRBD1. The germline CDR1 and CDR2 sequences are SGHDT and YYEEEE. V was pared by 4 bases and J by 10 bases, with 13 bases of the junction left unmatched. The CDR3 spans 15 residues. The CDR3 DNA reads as TGTGCCAGCAGCGGACCGGGACAGGGGGATCGGGGTCAGTACTTC. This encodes CASSGPGQGDRGQYF.

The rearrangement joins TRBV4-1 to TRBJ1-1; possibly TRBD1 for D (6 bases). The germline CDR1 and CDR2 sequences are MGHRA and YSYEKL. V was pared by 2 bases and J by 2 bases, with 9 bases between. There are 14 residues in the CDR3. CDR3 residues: CASSQLRGNTEAFF. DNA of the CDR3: TGCGCCAGCAGCCAACTCAGGGGAAACACTGAAGCTTTCTTT.

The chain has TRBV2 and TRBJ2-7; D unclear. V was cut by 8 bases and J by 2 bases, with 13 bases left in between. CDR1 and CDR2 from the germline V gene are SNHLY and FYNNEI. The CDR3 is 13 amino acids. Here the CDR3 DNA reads TGTGCCAGCGCTGGCTCATCCACCTACGAGCAGTACTTC. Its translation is CASAGSSTYEQYF.

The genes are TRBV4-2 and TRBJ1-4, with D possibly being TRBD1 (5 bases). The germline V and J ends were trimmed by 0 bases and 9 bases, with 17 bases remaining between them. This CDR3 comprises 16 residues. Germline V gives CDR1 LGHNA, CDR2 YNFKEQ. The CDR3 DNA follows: TGTGCCAGCAGCCAAGAGGAGGGGAGGTCAGTGAAAAAACTGTTTTTT. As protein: CASSQEEGRSVKKLFF.

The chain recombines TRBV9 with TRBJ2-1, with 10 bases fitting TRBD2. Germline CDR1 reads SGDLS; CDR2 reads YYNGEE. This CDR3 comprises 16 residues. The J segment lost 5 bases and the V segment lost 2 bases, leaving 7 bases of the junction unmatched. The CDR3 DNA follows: TGTGCCAGCAGCGTTGGTTGGCTAGCGGGAGACAATGAGCAGTTCTTC. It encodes CASSVGWLAGDNEQFF.

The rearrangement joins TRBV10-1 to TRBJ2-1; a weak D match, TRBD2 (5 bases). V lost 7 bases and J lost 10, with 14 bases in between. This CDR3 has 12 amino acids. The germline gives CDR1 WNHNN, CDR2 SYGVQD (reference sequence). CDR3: CASTLSGFEQFF. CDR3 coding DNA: TGCGCCAGCACGTTGTCGGGGTTCGAGCAGTTCTTC.